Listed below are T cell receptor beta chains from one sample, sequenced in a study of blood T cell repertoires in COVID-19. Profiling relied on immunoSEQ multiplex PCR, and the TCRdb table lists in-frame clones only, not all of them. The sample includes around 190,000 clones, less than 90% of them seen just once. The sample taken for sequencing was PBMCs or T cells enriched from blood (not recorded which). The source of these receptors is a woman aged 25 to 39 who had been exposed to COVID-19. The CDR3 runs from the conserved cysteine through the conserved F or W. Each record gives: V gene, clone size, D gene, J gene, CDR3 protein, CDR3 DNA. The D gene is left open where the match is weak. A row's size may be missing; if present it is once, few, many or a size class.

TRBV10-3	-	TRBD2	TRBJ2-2	CAITASGGAAGELFF	TGTGCCATCACGGCTAGCGGGGGGGCGGCCGGGGAGCTGTTTTTT
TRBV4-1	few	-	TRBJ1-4	CASSQGDGGEKLFF	TGCGCCAGCAGCCAAGGTGACGGCGGAGAAAAACTGTTTTTT
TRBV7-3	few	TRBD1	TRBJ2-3	CASSLTGTGGRGDTQYF	TGTGCCAGCAGCTTAACGGGGACAGGGGGCAGGGGAGATACGCAGTATTTT
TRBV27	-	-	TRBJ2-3	CASSPLTDSRDTQYF	TGTGCCAGCAGCCCCCTAACTGACTCGAGGGATACGCAGTATTTT
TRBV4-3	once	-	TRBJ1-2	CASSQDPRDYYGYTF	TGCGCCAGCAGCCAAGACCCCAGGGACTACTATGGCTACACCTTC
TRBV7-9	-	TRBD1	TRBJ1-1	CASSATRDRVLGTEAFF	TGTGCCAGCAGCGCCACCCGGGACAGGGTTTTGGGCACTGAAGCTTTCTTT
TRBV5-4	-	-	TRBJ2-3	CASSHRDFMVTDTQYF	TGTGCCAGCAGCCACCGGGACTTTATGGTAACAGATACGCAGTATTTT
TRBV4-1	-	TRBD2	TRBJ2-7	CASSHVSGVSSYEQYF	TGCGCCAGCAGCCACGTTAGCGGGGTCAGCTCCTACGAGCAGTACTTC
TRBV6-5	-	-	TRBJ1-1	CASSPRELYTEAFF	TGTGCCAGCAGTCCAAGGGAGCTTTACACTGAAGCTTTCTTT
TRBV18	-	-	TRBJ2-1	CASSPPGIARRNEQFF	TGTGCCAGCTCACCACCCGGAATAGCCCGGCGAAATGAGCAGTTCTTC
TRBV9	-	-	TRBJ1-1	CASSVIGGNTEAFF	TGTGCCAGCAGCGTAATCGGGGGAAACACTGAAGCTTTCTTT
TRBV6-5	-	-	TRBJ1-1	CASSIRGGNNTEAFF	TGTGCCAGCAGCATAAGGGGGGGAAACAACACTGAAGCTTTCTTT
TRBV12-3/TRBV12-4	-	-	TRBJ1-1	CASREGTEAFF	TGTGCCAGCAGGGAGGGGACTGAAGCTTTCTTT
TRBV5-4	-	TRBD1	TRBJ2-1	CASSSPGQGALDEQFF	TGTGCCAGCAGCTCGCCGGGACAGGGGGCGTTGGATGAGCAGTTCTTC
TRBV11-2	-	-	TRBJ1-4	CASSFMQTVIEKLFF	TGTGCCAGCAGCTTCATGCAGACAGTTATTGAAAAACTGTTTTTT
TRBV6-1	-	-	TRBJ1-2	CASSEGGRAYYGYTF	TGTGCCAGCAGTGAAGGGGGCAGGGCCTACTATGGCTACACCTTC
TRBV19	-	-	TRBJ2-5	CASSGGAGQETQYF	TGTGCCAGTAGTGGCGGGGCGGGGCAAGAGACCCAGTACTTC
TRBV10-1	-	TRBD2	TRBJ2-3	CASSVGLAGGRTDTQYF	TGCGCCAGCAGTGTTGGACTAGCGGGGGGCCGCACAGATACGCAGTATTTT
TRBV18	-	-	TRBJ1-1	CASTGGTEAFF	TGTGCCAGCACGGGTGGTACTGAAGCTTTCTTT
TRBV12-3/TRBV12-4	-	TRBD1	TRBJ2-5	CASCPDREKTQYF	TGTGCCAGCTGCCCGGACAGGGAAAAGACCCAGTACTTC
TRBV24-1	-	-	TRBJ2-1	CATSDDKAYNEQFF	TGTGCCACCAGTGACGACAAAGCCTACAATGAGCAGTTCTTC
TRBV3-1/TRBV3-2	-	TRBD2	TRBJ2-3	CASSLRLAASTDTQYF	TGTGCCAGCAGCCTAAGACTAGCCGCTAGCACAGATACGCAGTATTTT
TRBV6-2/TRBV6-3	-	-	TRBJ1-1	CASSYRTDTEAFF	TGTGCCAGCAGTTACAGGACAGACACTGAAGCTTTCTTT
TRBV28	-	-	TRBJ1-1	CASSPPQGRRAFF	TGTGCCAGCAGTCCCCCTCAGGGTCGAAGGGCTTTCTTT
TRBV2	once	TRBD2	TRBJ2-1	CASSDVAGPSYNEQFF	TGTGCCAGCAGTGACGTAGCGGGCCCCTCCTACAATGAGCAGTTCTTC
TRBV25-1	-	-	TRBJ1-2	CASSDSFQGHGYTF	TGTGCCAGCAGTGACAGCTTTCAGGGGCATGGCTACACCTTC
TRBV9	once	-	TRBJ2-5	CASSVVAWGEETQYF	TGTGCCAGCAGCGTAGTAGCTTGGGGGGAAGAGACCCAGTACTTC
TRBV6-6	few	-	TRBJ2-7	CASSPRTVSRGTHYEQYF	TGTGCCAGCAGTCCTCGAACCGTATCCAGGGGAACCCACTACGAGCAGTACTTC
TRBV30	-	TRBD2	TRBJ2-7	CAWSYGGVAPPYEQYF	TGTGCCTGGAGTTATGGGGGGGTAGCCCCCCCGTACGAGCAGTACTTC
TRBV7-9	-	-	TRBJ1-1	CASSLEGTRTEAFF	TGTGCCAGCAGCTTAGAAGGGACTCGGACTGAAGCTTTCTTT
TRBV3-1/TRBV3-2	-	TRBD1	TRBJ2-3	CASSQLGQGALTQYF	TGTGCCAGCAGCCAGCTGGGACAGGGGGCCCTTACGCAGTATTTT
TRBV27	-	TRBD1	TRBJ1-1	CATSTGGRTEAFF	TGTGCCACCTCGACAGGGGGTCGAACTGAAGCTTTCTTT
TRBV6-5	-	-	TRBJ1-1	CASSKDYTEAFF	TGTGCCAGCAGTAAGGACTACACTGAAGCTTTCTTT
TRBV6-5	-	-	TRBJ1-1	CASNRGAGDTEAFF	TGTGCCAGCAACCGGGGGGCGGGAGACACTGAAGCTTTCTTT
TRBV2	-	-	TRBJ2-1	CASSDGRRPRGGDEQFF	TGTGCCAGCAGTGACGGTCGGCGGCCCAGGGGTGGCGATGAGCAGTTCTTC
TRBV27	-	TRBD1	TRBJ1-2	CASSLSGTGAEGYTF	TGTGCCAGCAGTTTATCCGGGACAGGGGCGGAGGGCTACACCTTC
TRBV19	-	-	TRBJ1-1	CASSIDSTGEAFF	TGTGCCAGTAGTATAGATTCAACAGGGGAAGCTTTCTTT
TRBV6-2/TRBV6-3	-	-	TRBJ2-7	CASSYSTDGSYEQYF	TGTGCCAGCAGTTACTCGACAGATGGATCCTACGAGCAGTACTTC
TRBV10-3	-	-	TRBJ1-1	CAINAGGLNTEAFF	TGTGCCATCAACGCCGGGGGGCTGAACACTGAAGCTTTCTTT
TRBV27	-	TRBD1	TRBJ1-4	CASRSRTGLSFF	TGTGCCAGCAGAAGCCGGACAGGGTTAAGTTTTTTT
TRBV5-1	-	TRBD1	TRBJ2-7	CASSLGQGYDEQYF	TGCGCCAGCAGCTTAGGACAGGGGTATGACGAGCAGTACTTC
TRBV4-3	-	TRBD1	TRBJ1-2	CASSQVSGTDVYGYTF	TGCGCCAGCAGCCAGGTCTCCGGGACAGACGTCTATGGCTACACCTTC
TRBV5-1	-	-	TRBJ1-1	CASSVLDSSEAFF	TGCGCCAGCAGCGTCCTGGACAGTTCTGAAGCTTTCTTT
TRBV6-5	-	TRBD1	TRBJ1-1	CASHTGQGMNTEAFF	TGTGCCAGCCACACCGGACAGGGAATGAACACTGAAGCTTTCTTT
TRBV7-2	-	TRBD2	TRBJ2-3	CASSSRLAGDSDTQYF	TGTGCCAGCAGCTCGCGACTAGCGGGGGATTCAGATACGCAGTATTTT
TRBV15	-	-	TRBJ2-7	CATSRSLGSGTPYEQYF	TGTGCCACCAGCAGATCCTTGGGTTCGGGAACCCCCTACGAGCAGTACTTC
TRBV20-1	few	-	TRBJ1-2	CSASMASYTF	TGCAGTGCTAGTATGGCCTCCTACACCTTC
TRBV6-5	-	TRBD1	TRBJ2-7	CASSYGQGDSTYEQYF	TGTGCCAGCAGTTACGGACAGGGGGATTCTACCTACGAGCAGTACTTC
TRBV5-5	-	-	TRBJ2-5	CASSTRTLQETQYF	TGTGCCAGCAGCACCCGGACACTACAAGAGACCCAGTACTTC
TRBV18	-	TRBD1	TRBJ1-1	CASSPPFPGQGRNTEAFF	TGTGCCAGCTCACCACCATTCCCGGGACAGGGGAGGAACACTGAAGCTTTCTTT
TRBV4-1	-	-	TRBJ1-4	CASFEGEKLFF	TGCGCCAGCTTTGAGGGTGAAAAACTGTTTTTT
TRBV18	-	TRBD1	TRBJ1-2	CASSLWDEGQGHGYTF	TGTGCCAGCTCATTGTGGGATGAGGGACAGGGACATGGCTACACCTTC
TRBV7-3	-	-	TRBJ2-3	CASSSGPEVTQYF	TGTGCCAGCAGCTCCGGGCCGGAGGTGACGCAGTATTTT
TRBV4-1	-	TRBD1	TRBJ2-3	CASSQGADRAPYTQYF	TGCGCCAGCAGCCAAGGGGCGGACAGGGCGCCCTATACGCAGTATTTT
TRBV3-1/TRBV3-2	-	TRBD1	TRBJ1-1	CASRNRGWNTEAFF	TGTGCCAGCAGGAACAGGGGTTGGAACACTGAAGCTTTCTTT
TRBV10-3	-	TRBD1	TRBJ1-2	CAISGTGGEGYGYTF	TGTGCCATCAGTGGAACAGGGGGAGAAGGCTATGGCTACACCTTC
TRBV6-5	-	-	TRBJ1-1	CAGRSWGGGDTEAFF	TGTGCCGGACGATCTTGGGGAGGTGGTGACACTGAAGCTTTCTTT
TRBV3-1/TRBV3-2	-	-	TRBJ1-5	CASSRGGGGQPQHF	TGTGCCAGCAGTAGGGGAGGGGGTGGACAGCCCCAGCATTTT
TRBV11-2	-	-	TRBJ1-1	CASSLPRAMNTEAFF	TGTGCCAGCAGCCTCCCTAGAGCGATGAACACTGAAGCTTTCTTT